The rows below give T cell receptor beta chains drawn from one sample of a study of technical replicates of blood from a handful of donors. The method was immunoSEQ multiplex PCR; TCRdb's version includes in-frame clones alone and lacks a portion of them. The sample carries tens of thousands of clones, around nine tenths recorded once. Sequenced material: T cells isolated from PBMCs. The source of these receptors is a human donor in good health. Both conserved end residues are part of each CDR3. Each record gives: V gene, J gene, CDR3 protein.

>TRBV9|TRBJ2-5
CASSLTQTSGKGTQYF
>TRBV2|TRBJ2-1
CASTSARDRGLDEQFF
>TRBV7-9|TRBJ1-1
CASSVTGGRGVNTEAFF
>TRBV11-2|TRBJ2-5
CASSPQGTRQETQYF
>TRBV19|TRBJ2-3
CASRASGRRDTQYF
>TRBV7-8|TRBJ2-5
CASSPLEAVQETQYF
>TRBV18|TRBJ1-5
CASSPAIGTANNQPQHF
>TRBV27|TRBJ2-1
CASNYYNEQFF
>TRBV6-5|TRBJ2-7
CASSYRYEQYF
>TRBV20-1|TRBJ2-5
CSASGMGTQYF
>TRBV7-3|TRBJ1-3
CASKGVENTIYF
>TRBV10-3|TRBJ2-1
CAISGTSGYNEQFF
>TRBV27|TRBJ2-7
CASSLDRSYEQYF
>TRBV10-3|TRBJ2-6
CAISEFEALRAGANVLTF
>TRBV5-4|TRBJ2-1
CASSSAGTSSYNEQFF
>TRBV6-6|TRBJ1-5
CASSWDNNQPQHF
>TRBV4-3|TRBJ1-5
CASSQELGGGPQHF
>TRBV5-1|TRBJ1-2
CASSFNLGGYTF
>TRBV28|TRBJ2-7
CASSFSSTYEQYF
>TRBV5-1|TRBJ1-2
CASSLVSPDHANYGYTF
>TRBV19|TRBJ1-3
CASSILQGAGNTIYF
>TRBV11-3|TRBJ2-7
CASSLEEFHEQYF
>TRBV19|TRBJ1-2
CASSRRQANYGYTF
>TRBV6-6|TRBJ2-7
CASSASGIGSYEQYF
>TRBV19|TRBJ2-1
CASSISAGREQFF
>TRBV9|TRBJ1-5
CASSARDRGQPQHF